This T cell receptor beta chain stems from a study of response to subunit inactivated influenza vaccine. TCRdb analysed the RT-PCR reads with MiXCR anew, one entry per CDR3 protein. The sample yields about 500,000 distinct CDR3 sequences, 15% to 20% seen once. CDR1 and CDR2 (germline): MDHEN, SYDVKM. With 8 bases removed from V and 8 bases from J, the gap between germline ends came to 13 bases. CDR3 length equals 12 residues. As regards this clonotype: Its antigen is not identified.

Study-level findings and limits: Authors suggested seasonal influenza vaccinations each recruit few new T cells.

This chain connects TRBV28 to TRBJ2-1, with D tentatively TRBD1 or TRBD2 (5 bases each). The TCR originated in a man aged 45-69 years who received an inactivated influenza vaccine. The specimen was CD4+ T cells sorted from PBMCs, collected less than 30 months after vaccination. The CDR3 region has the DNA TGTGCCAGCGAGGGGTCGGGCTATGAGCAGTTCTTC. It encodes CASEGSGYEQFF.